The 27 T cell receptor beta chains below all came from one sample that was sequenced in a study of T cells in Graves' hyperthyroidism and ophthalmopathy. The source material, RNA transcripts, was used to amplify TCR beta CDR3 regions. With the HTBI primer set, the TCR CDR3 went through a first round of RT-PCR. TCRdb redid the calling of the multiplex PCR reads with MiXCR, one entry per CDR3 protein. The sample includes approximately 530,000 distinct CDR3 sequences, about 20% of them seen just once. The material sequenced was blood. The receptors originated from a man aged 35 to 55 with Graves' ophthalmopathy.

This clonotype turned up a few times. The V call is TRBV30, the J call TRBJ2-3; unclear D gene. Germline CDR1 is GTSNPN and CDR2 is SVGIG (reference sequence). The CDR3 runs 16 residues. V was trimmed by 2 bases and J by 0 bases, leaving 15 bases between them. Here the CDR3 reads CAWSTIRGVSTDTQYF. The DNA for the CDR3 is TGTGCCTGGAGTACCATTCGTGGGGTTAGCACAGATACGCAGTATTTT.

The rearrangement uses TRBV24-1 and TRBJ1-2; possibly TRBD1 for D (5 bases). Trimming pared 12 bases from V and 2 bases from J, leaving 21 bases between. The germline V gene encodes CDR1 KGHDR and CDR2 SFDVKD. There are 15 residues in the CDR3. CDR3 residues: CAPILGRGMNYGYTF. CDR3 nucleotide sequence: TGTGCCCCTATCCTGGGGCGGGGGATGAACTATGGCTACACCTTC.

Many counts were recorded for this clonotype. V usage is TRBV5-1 and J usage is TRBJ2-5; a weak D match, TRBD2 (6 bases). This CDR3 spans 14 amino acids. Germline V gene data show CDR1 as SGHRS and CDR2 as YFSETQ. Trimming pared 3 bases from V and 5 bases from J, leaving 14 bases between. The CDR3 spells CASSYQGGEETQYF. CDR3 coding DNA: TGCGCCAGCAGCTACCAGGGAGGCGAGGAGACCCAGTACTTC.

This clonotype was seen more than once but under ten times. The V gene is TRBV20-1, the J gene TRBJ2-5; 9 bases are shared with TRBD1. CDR1 is DFQATT and CDR2 is SNEGSKA in the germline V gene (reference sequence). The CDR3 runs 15 residues. V was pared by 0 bases and J by 2 bases, with 4 bases of the junction left unmatched. CDR3 in amino acids: CSARETGGIQETQYF. CDR3 sequence (DNA): TGCAGTGCTAGAGAGACAGGGGGTATACAAGAGACCCAGTACTTC.

This clonotype showed up just a few times. J is TRBJ1-2 and V is TRBV12-3 or TRBV12-4, with 7 nucleotides matching TRBD1. Losses at the gene ends were 5 bases for V and 3 bases for J; bases not matched to a gene: 3. The CDR3 length is 13 residues. In nucleotides, the CDR3 is TGTGCCAGCAGTACCAGGGGGTACTATGGCTACACCTTC. It codes for CASSTRGYYGYTF.

This clonotype was observed at least ten times. One junction end disagrees with the germline gene, perhaps due to a read error. The chain has TRBV7-7 and TRBJ2-5; 8 bases fit TRBD2. The CDR3 extends over 14 amino acids. Germline values: CDR1 SSHAT, CDR2 FNYEAQ (reference sequence). The CDR3 here is CASSLSGTRRTQYF. The CDR3 DNA is TGTGCTAGCAGCTTAAGCGGGACTAGGAGGACCCAGTACTTC.

The chain has TRBV6-2 or TRBV6-3 and TRBJ2-1; D could derive from TRBD1 or TRBD2 (6 bases each). The CDR3 totals 14 residues. Germline lookup yields CDR1 MNHEY and CDR2 SVGEGT. Trimming cost V 0 bases and J 10 bases, with 13 bases left between them. The CDR3 loop reads CASSYSEGVREQFF. The CDR3 DNA is TGTGCCAGCAGTTACTCGGAGGGGGTAAGGGAGCAGTTCTTC.

This clonotype came up a few times. The junction departs from germline at one end; a sequencing error may be responsible. The rearrangement uses TRBV6-1 and TRBJ1-4, with a possible D match to TRBD1 (5 bases). Germline loops: CDR1 MNHNS, CDR2 SASEGT. The CDR3 extends over 16 amino acids. The CDR3 DNA follows: TGTGCCAGCGGTGAGGAACAGGCCGCAACTAATGAAAAACTGTTTTTT. It is translated as CASGEEQAATNEKLFF.

The J gene is TRBJ2-1, the V gene TRBV5-4; D could derive from TRBD1 or TRBD2 (5 bases each). V gave up 2 bases and J gave up 8 bases, with 11 bases separating them. This CDR3 has 13 amino acids. The V gene's germline CDR1 is SGHNT and CDR2 YYREEE (reference sequence). CDR3 sequence: CASSFSGADEQFF. CDR3 bases: TGTGCCAGCAGCTTTTCCGGGGCGGATGAGCAGTTCTTC.

This clonotype was picked up a small number of times. The chain combines TRBV29-1 with TRBJ2-5, with D hard to call. CDR1 is SQVTM, CDR2 ANQGSEA, per germline. The CDR3 totals 12 residues. Trimming pared 3 bases from V and 5 bases from J, leaving 10 bases between. The CDR3, as DNA: TGCAGCGTTGAGGACGGCCGGGAGACCCAGTACTTC. Amino acid sequence: CSVEDGRETQYF.

This clonotype was seen repeatedly, ten times or more. DNA for the CDR3: TGTGCCAGCAGTTTTCGAGGGGGAGGGAACACTGAAGCTTTCTTT. Translation gives CASSFRGGGNTEAFF. The chain uses TRBV12-3 or TRBV12-4 and TRBJ1-1, with D possibly being TRBD1 (6 bases). This CDR3 has 15 residues. V lost 3 bases and J 1 base, leaving 12 bases between the germline ends.

This chain joins TRBV7-9 and TRBJ1-6; D is possibly TRBD1 (6 bases). Germline CDR1 SEHNR, CDR2 FQNEAQ (reference sequence). V lost 2 bases to trimming and J lost 7 bases, with 12 bases between them. This CDR3 is built from 15 residues. The CDR3 loop is CASSLKGVGNSPLHF. CDR3 coding DNA: TGTGCCAGCAGCTTAAAGGGGGTCGGGAATTCACCCCTCCACTTT.

The chain combines TRBV7-2 with TRBJ2-7, with 9 positions matching TRBD2. Trimming at V came to 4 bases and at J to 1 base, leaving 14 bases not matched to a gene. Germline V gene sequence: CDR1 SGHTA, CDR2 FQGNSA. This CDR3 comprises 18 residues. CDR3 protein: CASSSPRLAAKLSYEQYF. CDR3 DNA: TGTGCCAGCAGCTCCCCCCGACTAGCGGCGAAGCTATCCTACGAGCAGTACTTC.

The chain is built from TRBV5-1 and TRBJ2-3, with 11 bases identical to TRBD2. Germline CDR1 reads SGHRS; CDR2 reads YFSETQ. V lost 1 base to trimming and J lost 3 bases; unmatched junction nucleotides: 4. This CDR3 comprises 16 residues. The CDR3 nucleotides read TGCGCCAGCAGCTTGTCTCGGACTAGCGGGACAGATACGCAGTATTTT. Translating it yields CASSLSRTSGTDTQYF.

This clonotype was observed a handful of times. J is TRBJ2-7 and V is TRBV4-1, with TRBD2 matching over 9 bases. Trimming cost V 3 bases and J 4 bases; bases outside gene matches: 10. This CDR3 contains 16 residues. Per the germline V gene, CDR1 is MGHRA and CDR2 is YSYEKL. The CDR3 DNA follows: TGCGCCAGCAGCCAGCCCGTGGGACTAGCTGTTTACGAGCAGTACTTC. Its translation is CASSQPVGLAVYEQYF.

The V gene is TRBV4-2, the J gene TRBJ2-1; the match to TRBD2 covers 11 bases. This CDR3 has 15 residues. Germline CDR1 LGHNA, CDR2 YNFKEQ. Trimming took 4 bases from V and 5 from J; bases not matched to a gene: 4. The DNA for the CDR3 is TGTGCCAGCAGCCTAGCGGGGGGGGGCGACAATGAGCAGTTCTTC. Translation gives CASSLAGGGDNEQFF.

There are a few counts of this clonotype. This sequence joins TRBV4-2 and TRBJ1-5; 9 positions agree with TRBD1. Germline V CDR1 and CDR2: LGHNA, YNFKEQ. The CDR3 has 16 residues. Germline trimming cut 4 bases from V and 6 bases from J; bases unmatched to any gene: 10. The CDR3 bases are TGTGCCAGCAGCCTTGTTAAGGGACAGGGCAGTCAGCCCCAGCATTTT. This translates into CASSLVKGQGSQPQHF.

This clonotype appeared a few times. CDR3 DNA sequence: TGTGCCAGCAGCCAAGGGGGGGTAGAGACCCAGTACTTC. Amino acid sequence: CASSQGGVETQYF. This rearrangement joins TRBV13 to TRBJ2-5; weak D call: TRBD2 (7 bases). The CDR3 is made up of 13 amino acids. V was pared by 5 bases and J by 4 bases, with 11 bases between. Germline CDR1 PRHDT, CDR2 FYEKMQ (reference sequence).

This clonotype was seen only a few times. The V and J genes are TRBV7-9 and TRBJ1-6; D not resolved. V lost 1 base and J lost 7, with 14 bases in between. Per germline, CDR1 SEHNR and CDR2 FQNEAQ (reference sequence). The CDR3 has 16 residues. The CDR3 DNA follows: TGTGCCAGCAGCTTAGGAGGAGGGCAGTTCAATTCACCCCTCCACTTT. Amino acid sequence: CASSLGGGQFNSPLHF.

This clonotype has just a few counts. CDR3 loop: CASSLGRQQETQYF. DNA for the CDR3: TGTGCCAGCAGCTTAGGTCGGCAGCAAGAGACCCAGTACTTC. The V call is TRBV7-2, the J call TRBJ2-5; no clear D. Germline CDR1 and CDR2: SGHTA and FQGNSA. V lost 1 base and J lost 2, with 8 bases in between. The CDR3 contains 14 residues.

This clonotype occurred many times. This chain joins TRBV11-1 and TRBJ2-2, with TRBD2 matching 9 bases. CDR3 length: 16 residues. Germline CDR1 is SGHAT and CDR2 is FQDESV (reference sequence). Unmatched junction bases numbered 14, after V lost 5 bases and J lost 10 bases. The chain's CDR3 is CASSRTSGFPAAELFF. As DNA, the CDR3 is TGTGCCAGCAGCCGCACTAGCGGGTTCCCCGCCGCGGAGCTGTTTTTT.

This clonotype was recorded a few times. This chain links TRBV28 with TRBJ2-2, with TRBD2 matching 7 bases. The germline V gene has CDR1 MDHEN and CDR2 SYDVKM. The CDR3 covers 15 residues. Trimming took 8 bases from V and 0 from J; bases not matched to a gene: 6. CDR3 amino acids: CASSRGSSNTGELFF. CDR3 coding DNA: TGTGCCAGCTCGCGCGGGAGCTCGAACACCGGGGAGCTGTTTTTT.

This chain uses TRBV30 with TRBJ2-1, with TRBD1 identical over 7 bases. The junction had 10 bases not matched to a gene; V was cut back by 4 bases and J by 13 bases. The CDR3 spans 12 residues. The germline V gene encodes CDR1 GTSNPN and CDR2 SVGIG (reference sequence). The CDR3 DNA reads TGTGCCTGGACCCAGGGGGTCCGTCTCCAGTTCTTC. It encodes CAWTQGVRLQFF.

The V gene is TRBV10-1, the J gene TRBJ2-2; TRBD1 matches at 7 bases. CDR1 is WNHNN, CDR2 SYGVQD, per germline (reference sequence). Trimming cost V 5 bases and J 4 bases; bases outside gene matches: 7. This CDR3 contains 15 residues. The CDR3 is CASSSDRSGTGELFF. In nucleotides, the CDR3 is TGCGCCAGCAGTTCGGACAGGTCGGGCACCGGGGAGCTGTTTTTT.

This clonotype was counted at least ten times. V and J are TRBV28 and TRBJ2-7; D is uncertain. With 8 bases removed from V and 6 bases from J, the gap between germline ends came to 2 bases. This CDR3 comprises 8 residues. Germline values: CDR1 MDHEN, CDR2 SYDVKM. The CDR3 reads CASGEQYF. The CDR3 coding sequence is TGTGCCAGCGGCGAGCAGTACTTC.

The rearrangement links TRBV5-5 to TRBJ1-6; D gene ambiguous. Trimming cost V 4 bases and J 10 bases, with 12 bases left between them. Germline-derived CDR1 and CDR2 are SGHKS and YYEKEE (reference sequence). CDR3 length equals 13 residues. The CDR3 region is CASSPDVGSPLHF. The CDR3 nucleotides are TGTGCCAGCAGCCCCGACGTCGGCTCACCCCTCCACTTT.

This clonotype came up many times. The rearrangement links TRBV27 to TRBJ2-7; 10 bases map to TRBD2. The V and J ends lost 5 bases and 7 bases, in that order; junction bases with no gene match: 14. The CDR3 is 16 residues long. CDR1 and CDR2 (germline): MNHEY, SMNVEV (reference sequence). Here the CDR3 DNA reads TGTGCCAGCAGTCCCCTCCCCCCTAGCGGGAGTGGTGAGCAGTACTTC. Protein: CASSPLPPSGSGEQYF.